This T cell receptor (beta chain) was identified in a study of T cell responses to AZD1222 COVID-19 vaccine. Sequencing used immunoSEQ multiplex PCR; TCRdb keeps in-frame clones, though not all of them. In the table there are 90,000 to 120,000 clones, 87% of which are singletons. Germline V gene lookup returns CDR1 MNHEY and CDR2 SVGAGI. This CDR3 has 15 residues. Trimming left V 0 bases short and J 1 base short, with 9 bases between. Analyses pooled second doses at about 4 or about 12 weeks. About this clone: Antigen unknown.

Study results and caveats: Donors in the cohort were predominantly white British and more often female, and clonal diversity was possibly underestimated. Spike-wide vaccine-associated CD4 TCRs dominated at 160-218 and 743-854. Per reports, nearly half of all spike-specific TCRs target regions that are unmutated in variants.

The material sequenced was peripheral blood, taken 28 days after the second AZD1222 dose. V usage is TRBV6-5 and J usage is TRBJ1-2; D is ambiguous. The sequence came from an adult who received the AZD1222 COVID-19 vaccine. The CDR3 region has the DNA TGTGCCAGCAGTTACTCAACCACAGTTAACTATGGCTACACCTTC. It yields the protein CASSYSTTVNYGYTF.